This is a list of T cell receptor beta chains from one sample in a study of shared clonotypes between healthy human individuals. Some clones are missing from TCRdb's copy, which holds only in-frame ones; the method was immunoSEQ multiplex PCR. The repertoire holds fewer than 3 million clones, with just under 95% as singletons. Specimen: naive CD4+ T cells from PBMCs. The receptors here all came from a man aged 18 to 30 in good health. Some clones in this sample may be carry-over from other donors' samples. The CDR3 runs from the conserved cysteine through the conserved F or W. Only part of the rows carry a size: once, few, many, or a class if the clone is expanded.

cdr3_aa: CASSLMGERGTEAFF
j_call: TRBJ1-1
v_call: TRBV7-9
clone_size: NA

cdr3_aa: CASSRGRTQYF
j_call: TRBJ2-5
v_call: TRBV25-1
clone_size: NA

cdr3_aa: CASSLFLLAGAETQYF
j_call: TRBJ2-5
v_call: TRBV5-5
clone_size: NA

cdr3_aa: CASSPPGRGVTGELFF
j_call: TRBJ2-2
v_call: TRBV18
clone_size: NA

cdr3_aa: CASSEGTSYEQYF
j_call: TRBJ2-7
v_call: TRBV10-2
clone_size: NA

cdr3_aa: CASSFLTSGLYNEQFF
j_call: TRBJ2-1
v_call: TRBV5-1
clone_size: NA

cdr3_aa: CASSLEGAQSAGEQFF
j_call: TRBJ2-1
v_call: TRBV28
clone_size: NA

cdr3_aa: CASSSDRGNEQFF
j_call: TRBJ2-1
v_call: TRBV18
clone_size: NA

cdr3_aa: CSTEQGTSGGYTF
j_call: TRBJ1-2
v_call: TRBV29-1
clone_size: NA

cdr3_aa: CASTLQAGAMGRELFF
j_call: TRBJ2-2
v_call: TRBV5-4
clone_size: NA

cdr3_aa: CASRSGGGGNQPQHF
j_call: TRBJ1-5
v_call: TRBV10-1
clone_size: NA

cdr3_aa: CASMASNLGWTEAFF
j_call: TRBJ1-1
v_call: TRBV5-5
clone_size: once

cdr3_aa: CARKQGRLATDTQYF
j_call: TRBJ2-3
v_call: TRBV25-1
clone_size: NA

cdr3_aa: CASSAWSGANVLTF
j_call: TRBJ2-6
v_call: TRBV5-1
clone_size: NA

cdr3_aa: CASRQVETQYF
j_call: TRBJ2-5
v_call: TRBV2
clone_size: NA

cdr3_aa: CASSDEPGANEQFF
j_call: TRBJ2-1
v_call: TRBV6-4
clone_size: NA

cdr3_aa: CASSHGDRQPQHF
j_call: TRBJ1-5
v_call: TRBV4-2
clone_size: few

cdr3_aa: CASSTRTGGYGYTF
j_call: TRBJ1-2
v_call: TRBV4-3
clone_size: NA

cdr3_aa: CSVEEGAASSYNEQFF
j_call: TRBJ2-1
v_call: TRBV29-1
clone_size: NA

cdr3_aa: CSASSGPNTGELFF
j_call: TRBJ2-2
v_call: TRBV29-1
clone_size: NA

cdr3_aa: CASSPSSHLAGPFSADTQYF
j_call: TRBJ2-3
v_call: TRBV28
clone_size: once

cdr3_aa: CASSHLQGRGYF
j_call: TRBJ2-7
v_call: TRBV7-9
clone_size: NA

cdr3_aa: CASSLRAGDSSYEQYF
j_call: TRBJ2-7
v_call: TRBV7-2
clone_size: NA

cdr3_aa: CATATGPRSYNEQFF
j_call: TRBJ2-1
v_call: TRBV2
clone_size: NA

cdr3_aa: CASSPRDRANGYTF
j_call: TRBJ1-2
v_call: TRBV6-5
clone_size: NA

cdr3_aa: CASRGGLAGTGELFF
j_call: TRBJ2-2
v_call: TRBV6-1
clone_size: NA

cdr3_aa: CAWSVLRGRANEKLFF
j_call: TRBJ1-4
v_call: TRBV30
clone_size: NA

cdr3_aa: CASSLGGRDNSPLHF
j_call: TRBJ1-6
v_call: TRBV11-3
clone_size: NA